This T cell receptor beta chain appears in the sequencing data of a study of blood T cell repertoires in COVID-19. Study background: PBMCs, B-cell-depleted T cells, or T cells provided the cDNA or gDNA that made up the material.

Here immunoSEQ multiplex PCR was the method, and the copy in TCRdb shows in-frame clones only, minus some. The table records 250,000 to 350,000 clones, around 85% of them present only once. The specimen sequenced was peripheral blood. This receptor was obtained from a human donor with COVID-19, enrolled during active disease. The donor label of this sample is uncertain.

The CDR3 sequence: CASSFSGGNTGELFF. The DNA for the CDR3 is TGCGCCAGCAGCTTTTCGGGAGGGAACACCGGGGAGCTGTTTTTT. The V and J genes are TRBV5-1 and TRBJ2-2; 7 bases line up with TRBD2. The V gene end was trimmed by 2 bases and the J gene end by 1 base; junction bases not matched to a gene: 2. Germline values: CDR1 SGHRS, CDR2 YFSETQ. The CDR3 extends over 15 amino acids.